Sequencing of this T cell receptor (beta chain) was carried out in a study of CXCR3-negative and CXCR3-positive naive CD8 T cells. Naive CD8+ T cells carried a CD45RO-CCR7+CD27+CD95- phenotype. In regard to this clonotype: As yet, its antigen is unknown.

Regarding the study as a whole: Naive cells used TRBV-TRBJ genes in much the same way whether CXCR3-negative or CXCR3-positive; memory cells did not.

This CDR3 is built from 16 residues. The TRB libraries of cDNA were built by UMI-labeled 5' RACE. TCRdb processed the 5' RACE reads again and assigns one entry to each CDR3 protein, with no DNA. The table gives some 130,000 distinct CDR3 sequences; the top ten clones make up nearly 0.5% of it. The receptor was derived from a human donor in good health. Some clones in this sample may be carry-over from other donors' samples. The chain is built from TRBV12-3 or TRBV12-4 and TRBJ2-3; the D call from TCRdb, TRBD2, cannot be confirmed without DNA. Sequencing was performed on naive CXCR3- CD8+ T cells from blood. Subset given: CD45RO-CCR7+CD27+CD95- naive CD8+ T cells lacking CXCR3 (TNR3-). The CDR3 sequence is CASSLLSSGSTDTQYF.